This is a list of T cell receptor beta chains from one sample in a study of regulatory T cells in long-lasting Graves disease. TCRdb re-derived calls from the multiplex PCR reads in MiXCR, one entry per CDR3 protein. Among roughly 400,000 distinct CDR3 sequences, roughly 15% were seen once, and the ten largest hold 20% to 25%. This sample was shared with a second study, whose subject was T cells in Graves' hyperthyroidism and ophthalmopathy.

Sequenced here: peripheral blood mononuclear cells (PBMCs), sampled at new diagnosis, from a patient treated with antithyroid drugs. These TCRs come from a woman aged 18-29 years with Graves disease. Each CDR3 is given with its conserved first and last residue. Fields, in order: D gene, J gene, V gene, CDR3 length, clone size, CDR3 DNA, CDR3 protein. D genes are given only for firm matches. Expanded clones get a size class; other rows say once, few or many, or leave the size out.

d_gene: .
j_gene: TRBJ2-2
v_gene: TRBV12-3/TRBV12-4
len: 14
abundance: .
CDR3nt: TGTGCCAGCAGTTCCGCGTTGGGCACCGGGGAGCTGTTTTTT
CDR3aa: CASSSALGTGELFF

d_gene: .
j_gene: TRBJ2-5
v_gene: TRBV2
len: 13
abundance: many
CDR3nt: TGTGCCAGCACCCCGGGAGAGACAGAGACCCAGTACTTC
CDR3aa: CASTPGETETQYF

d_gene: .
j_gene: TRBJ2-4
v_gene: TRBV24-1
len: 13
abundance: .
CDR3nt: TGTGCCACCAGTGATCCAGGTAAAAACATTCAGTACTTC
CDR3aa: CATSDPGKNIQYF

d_gene: TRBD1
j_gene: TRBJ2-7
v_gene: TRBV5-5
len: 16
abundance: few
CDR3nt: TGTGCCAGCAGCTTGTTGGGGACAGGGACGACCTACGAGCAGTACTTC
CDR3aa: CASSLLGTGTTYEQYF

d_gene: .
j_gene: TRBJ2-1
v_gene: TRBV11-3
len: 15
abundance: many
CDR3nt: TGTGCCAGCAGCTTAGATCGAGCGGGTCACAATGAGCAGTTCTTC
CDR3aa: CASSLDRAGHNEQFF

d_gene: .
j_gene: TRBJ2-5
v_gene: TRBV11-1
len: 15
abundance: many
CDR3nt: TGTGCCAGCAGCCGTCCGGGAGACATACAAGAGACCCAGTACTTC
CDR3aa: CASSRPGDIQETQYF

d_gene: .
j_gene: TRBJ1-4
v_gene: TRBV29-1
len: 13
abundance: .
CDR3nt: TGCAGCGTTTCACTTGCACCTAATGAAAAACTGTTTTTT
CDR3aa: CSVSLAPNEKLFF

d_gene: .
j_gene: TRBJ2-7
v_gene: TRBV5-1
len: 14
abundance: many
CDR3nt: TGCGCCAGCAGCTTGAGCGGGCAGGGCTACGAGCAGTACTTC
CDR3aa: CASSLSGQGYEQYF

d_gene: TRBD1
j_gene: TRBJ1-2
v_gene: TRBV29-1
len: 16
abundance: many
CDR3nt: TGCAGCGTTAGGGGTTTAGGGGACAGGGGTGGACATGGCTACACCTTC
CDR3aa: CSVRGLGDRGGHGYTF

d_gene: .
j_gene: TRBJ1-2
v_gene: TRBV25-1
len: 14
abundance: .
CDR3nt: TGTGCCAGCAGTGGAGCTTTCGGGGCGCGGGGCTACACCTTC
CDR3aa: CASSGAFGARGYTF

d_gene: .
j_gene: TRBJ2-3
v_gene: TRBV20-1
len: 12
abundance: many
CDR3nt: TGCAGTGCCCGGGTTTTAGCAGATACGCAGTATTTT
CDR3aa: CSARVLADTQYF

d_gene: .
j_gene: TRBJ1-2
v_gene: TRBV30
len: 13
abundance: many
CDR3nt: TGTGCCTGCCTACCCAGAGAAATCTATGGCTACACCTTC
CDR3aa: CACLPREIYGYTF

d_gene: .
j_gene: TRBJ2-3
v_gene: TRBV20-1
len: 16
abundance: few
CDR3nt: TGCAGTGCTAGAAAAACTAGTAGTGGGAGCACAGATACGCAGTATTTT
CDR3aa: CSARKTSSGSTDTQYF

d_gene: TRBD1
j_gene: TRBJ2-7
v_gene: TRBV19
len: 15
abundance: .
CDR3nt: TGTGCCAGTAGTAGGGACAGCGACTGGGGCTACGAGCAGTACTTC
CDR3aa: CASSRDSDWGYEQYF

d_gene: TRBD1
j_gene: TRBJ1-5
v_gene: TRBV6-1
len: 15
abundance: few
CDR3nt: TGTGCCAGCAGCGGGGACAGGGGTAGCAATCAGCCCCAGCATTTT
CDR3aa: CASSGDRGSNQPQHF

d_gene: .
j_gene: TRBJ2-2
v_gene: TRBV12-3/TRBV12-4
len: 14
abundance: .
CDR3nt: TGTGCCAGCAGCACCGGGACCAACCGGGGGGAGCTGTTTTTT
CDR3aa: CASSTGTNRGELFF

d_gene: .
j_gene: TRBJ2-2
v_gene: TRBV28
len: 14
abundance: many
CDR3nt: TGTGCCAGCAGTTTCAGGGTTCCTACCGGGGAGCTGTTTTTT
CDR3aa: CASSFRVPTGELFF

d_gene: TRBD2
j_gene: TRBJ2-1
v_gene: TRBV7-2
len: 17
abundance: many
CDR3nt: TGTGCCAGCAGCTTAGCGGGGACTAGCGGGATAGGCGGTGAGCAGTTCTTC
CDR3aa: CASSLAGTSGIGGEQFF

d_gene: .
j_gene: TRBJ1-5
v_gene: TRBV7-2
len: 15
abundance: few
CDR3nt: TGTGCCAGCAGCTTAATGTTTGCGGGCAATCAGCCCCAGCATTTT
CDR3aa: CASSLMFAGNQPQHF

d_gene: TRBD1
j_gene: TRBJ2-1
v_gene: TRBV12-3/TRBV12-4
len: 15
abundance: many
CDR3nt: TGTGCCAGCAGCCAGGGACAGGGGGCGACGAATGAGCAGTTCTTC
CDR3aa: CASSQGQGATNEQFF

d_gene: .
j_gene: TRBJ2-4
v_gene: TRBV28
len: 15
abundance: many
CDR3nt: TGTGCCAGCACCTCCCCCTGGGCAGCCAAAAACATTCAGTACTTC
CDR3aa: CASTSPWAAKNIQYF

d_gene: .
j_gene: TRBJ1-1
v_gene: TRBV12-3/TRBV12-4
len: 13
abundance: once
CDR3nt: TGTGCCAGCAGTTCGGGCCCAGGCGGTGAAGCTTTCTTT
CDR3aa: CASSSGPGGEAFF

d_gene: TRBD1
j_gene: TRBJ2-1
v_gene: TRBV7-9
len: 15
abundance: many
CDR3nt: TGTGCCAGCAGCTCAGATAGGGGGCGATTCGATGAGCAGTTCTTC
CDR3aa: CASSSDRGRFDEQFF

d_gene: .
j_gene: TRBJ1-4
v_gene: TRBV13
len: 16
abundance: .
CDR3nt: TGTGCCAGCAGCTTGGGACGGGTTGCAACTAATGAAAAACTGTTTTTT
CDR3aa: CASSLGRVATNEKLFF